This entry lists 14 T cell receptor beta chains sequenced from one sample in a study of PD-1 blockade in classical Hodgkin lymphoma. Sequencing was performed with immunoSEQ multiplex PCR; in TCRdb, only in-frame clones are kept and a portion is missing. This sample has tens of thousands of clones, with 90% found just once. Regarding time point: cycle 4 day 1 (C4D1), after 6 weeks of nivolumab. Relapse after autologous stem cell transplantation occurred in every patient, and brentuximab vedotin exposure varied. This material consisted of peripheral blood mononuclear cells (PBMCs), taken before the fourth cycle of nivolumab. The receptor source for this set is a human donor with classical Hodgkin lymphoma.

The rearrangement joins TRBV7-9 to TRBJ1-6; the match to TRBD1 covers 10 bases. This CDR3 is 17 amino acids long. V was pared by 4 bases and J by 3 bases, with 6 bases of the junction left unmatched. Germline values: CDR1 SEHNR, CDR2 FQNEAQ (reference sequence). CDR3 DNA sequence: TGTGCCAGCAGCTCAACCGGGACAGGGGACTATAATTCACCCCTCCACTTT. Translating it yields CASSSTGTGDYNSPLHF.

V usage is TRBV9 and J usage is TRBJ2-3, with 9 nucleotides matching TRBD2. Germline lookup yields CDR1 SGDLS and CDR2 YYNGEE. The CDR3 length is 15 residues. Losses at the gene ends were 0 bases for V and 5 bases for J; bases not matched to a gene: 4. The CDR3 nucleotides read TGTGCCAGCAGCGTAGAATTAGCGGGGGAAGATACGCAGTATTTT. It codes for CASSVELAGEDTQYF.

This sequence joins TRBV10-3 and TRBJ1-5; 7 nucleotides align to TRBD1. The CDR3 extends over 18 amino acids. Germline trimming cut 3 bases from V and 0 bases from J; bases unmatched to any gene: 11. The germline gives CDR1 ENHRY, CDR2 SYGVKD. CDR3 in DNA: TGTGCCATCAGTGACGGGGGTAGGGGGCCATATAGCAATCAGCCCCAGCATTTT. Translated, it gives CAISDGGRGPYSNQPQHF.

The chain joins TRBV23-1 to TRBJ1-6; D is unclear. TRBV23-1 is labeled an ORF, and its function is uncertain. The CDR3 extends over 16 amino acids. V lost 3 bases to trimming and J lost 0 bases, with 9 bases between them. The CDR3 DNA reads TGCGCCAGCAGTCAGTGCTCTGACTCCTATAATTCACCCCTCCACTTT. Protein product: CASSQCSDSYNSPLHF.

The chain recombines TRBV15 with TRBJ2-3; a weak D match, TRBD1 (6 bases). The V gene's germline CDR1 is LNHNV and CDR2 YYDKDF (reference sequence). V lost 5 bases and J lost 1, with 10 bases in between. CDR3 length equals 14 residues. Here the CDR3 DNA reads TGTGCCACCAGCGGAAGACAGGGCACAGATACGCAGTATTTT. It specifies CATSGRQGTDTQYF. The variable domain in full, with the rest retrieved from reference TRBV15 and TRBJ2-3, is DAMVIQNPRYQVTQFGKPVTLSCSQTLNHNVMYWYQQKSSQAPKLLFHYYDKDFNNEADTPDNFQSRRPNTSFCFLDIRSPGLGDTAMYLCATSGRQGTDTQYFGPGTRLTVL.

V is TRBV6-5 and J is TRBJ1-1; D uncertain. Trimming stripped 3 bases from V and 3 bases from J, with 17 bases between. The CDR3 runs 16 residues. CDR1 is MNHEY, CDR2 SVGAGI, per germline. Here the CDR3 DNA reads TGTGCCAGCAGTTATACCCTTTGGGGAGTCGACACTGAAGCTTTCTTT. It encodes CASSYTLWGVDTEAFF.

The chain carries TRBV9 and TRBJ1-2; 8 bases map to TRBD1. Germline CDR1 reads SGDLS; CDR2 reads YYNGEE. The length of the CDR3 is 13 residues. J lost 5 bases, V lost 7 bases, and 7 bases had no gene match. This CDR3 is CASGTGDIYGYTF. The CDR3 region has the DNA TGTGCCAGCGGGACAGGCGATATATATGGCTACACCTTC.

The chain has TRBV7-2 and TRBJ1-2; 8 bases map to TRBD1. Per the germline V gene, CDR1 is SGHTA and CDR2 is FQGNSA. The CDR3 spans 15 residues. J lost 1 base, V lost 5 bases, and 6 bases had no gene match. For the CDR3, the DNA is TGTGCCAGCAGCCCCGACAGGGGAAATAACTATGGCTACACCTTC. Amino acid sequence: CASSPDRGNNYGYTF. The full variable domain, rest sourced from reference TRBV7-2 and TRBJ1-2, is GAGVSQSPSNKVTEKGKDVELRCDPISGHTALYWYRQSLGQGLEFLIYFQGNSAPDKSGLPSDRFSAERTGGSVSTLTIQRTQQEDSAVYLCASSPDRGNNYGYTFGSGTRLTVV.

This sequence joins TRBV20-1 and TRBJ1-2, with D hard to call. Trimming shortened V by 6 bases and J by 6 bases, and 11 bases separated the two germline ends. This CDR3 contains 11 residues. CDR1 is DFQATT, CDR2 SNEGSKA, per germline (reference sequence). CDR3 sequence reads: CSARASHGYTF. In nucleotides, the CDR3 is TGCAGTGCCCGGGCCAGTCATGGCTACACCTTC.

V is TRBV7-3 and J is TRBJ2-5, with TRBD2 matching over 11 bases. Germline CDR1 and CDR2: SGHTA and FQGTGA. CDR3 length: 15 amino acids. V lost 3 bases to trimming and J lost 2 bases; unmatched junction nucleotides: 2. The CDR3 DNA is TGTGCCAGCAGCTTGGGGACTAGCGGACAAGAGACCCAGTACTTC. Its translation: CASSLGTSGQETQYF. Full variable domain (missing parts from reference TRBV7-3 and TRBJ2-5): GAGVSQTPSNKVTEKGKYVELRCDPISGHTALYWYRQSLGQGPEFLIYFQGTGAADDSGLPNDRFFAVRPEGSVSTLKIQRTERGDSAVYLCASSLGTSGQETQYFGPGTRLLVL.

The rearrangement joins TRBV11-2 to TRBJ2-1; D is possibly TRBD1 or TRBD2 (5 bases each). V was clipped by 5 bases and J by 0 bases, with 20 bases between them. Germline V gene lookup returns CDR1 SGHAT and CDR2 FQNNGV. This CDR3 is built from 18 residues. The CDR3 reads CASSPHSGPSSSYNEQFF. The CDR3 DNA sequence: TGTGCCAGCAGCCCCCATTCGGGACCTTCGAGCTCCTACAATGAGCAGTTCTTC.

The J gene is TRBJ1-2, the V gene TRBV4-3; 7 nucleotides agree with TRBD1. The germline V gene has CDR1 LGHNA and CDR2 YSLEER. Losses at the gene ends were 5 bases for V and 4 bases for J; bases not matched to a gene: 7. The CDR3 totals 14 residues. DNA of the CDR3: TGCGCCAGCAGCATGTCAGGGGGGCTCTATGGCTACACCTTC. Translating it yields CASSMSGGLYGYTF.

The chain couples TRBV7-9 to TRBJ2-7; D may be TRBD2 (5 bases). The CDR3 loop spans 14 amino acids. The germline CDR1 and CDR2 sequences are SEHNR and FQNEAQ (reference sequence). Between the trimmed V and J ends, which lost 7 bases and 6 bases, there was a span of 19 bases. CDR3 bases: TGTGCCAGCACCACCGAAACTCCCGCGGGCGAGCAGTACTTC. This translates into CASTTETPAGEQYF.

The chain links TRBV6-5 to TRBJ1-2; 9 bases match TRBD1. Per the germline V gene, CDR1 is MNHEY and CDR2 is SVGAGI. This CDR3 is built from 13 residues. Trimming cost V 6 bases and J 7 bases; bases outside gene matches: 6. The CDR3 here is CASSRQGEVGYTF. Here the CDR3 DNA reads TGTGCCAGCAGCAGACAGGGGGAAGTTGGCTACACCTTC.